Listed here are 13 T cell receptor beta chains from one sample, sequenced in a study of T-cell memory formation after mild COVID-19. One entry per CDR3 protein results from TCRdb running MiXCR on the 5' RACE reads. The sample lists 170,000 or so distinct CDR3 sequences, about a fifth seen once, with 23% in the top ten. The sample comprised PBMCs or a T cell subset sorted from them (not recorded which). These receptors originate from an adult woman who had mild COVID-19 (a few samples of this study predate the infection). Cell type and time point are not known.

The chain links TRBV19 to TRBJ1-2, with a weak D call TRBD1 (5 bases). CDR1 is LNHDA, CDR2 SQIVND, per germline (reference sequence). The V end was cut by 5 bases, the J end by 4 bases, with 17 bases between. The CDR3 covers 15 residues. CDR3 sequence reads: CASSPRAGPLYGYTF. CDR3 DNA: TGTGCCAGTAGTCCGAGGGCGGGGCCCCTCTATGGCTACACCTTC.

In this sample, this clonotype turned up a few times. The gene calls are TRBV4-1 and TRBJ2-5; 12 bases are a match to TRBD1. The CDR3 consists of 19 residues. Germline-derived CDR1 and CDR2 are MGHRA and YSYEKL. Trimming took 4 bases from V and 5 from J; bases not matched to a gene: 17. The CDR3 DNA sequence: TGCGCCAGCAGCCTCATCCCAACTATCGGGACAGGGGGCAAGGAGACCCAGTACTTC. This encodes CASSLIPTIGTGGKETQYF.

This clonotype was counted between two and nine times. The chain employs TRBV4-1 and TRBJ2-3; D tentatively fits TRBD1 or TRBD2 (8 bases each). This CDR3 region has 18 residues. V dropped 3 bases and J dropped 0 bases, with 19 bases sitting between them. CDR1 and CDR2 (germline): MGHRA, YSYEKL. CDR3 sequence (DNA): TGCGCCAGCAGCCACCCCCAGGGGGCGGGGGGTAGCACAGATACGCAGTATTTT. Its protein is CASSHPQGAGGSTDTQYF.

This clonotype was counted between two and nine times. V gene TRBV12-3 or TRBV12-4 combines with J gene TRBJ2-1, with 11 bases lining up with TRBD2. Unmatched junction bases numbered 11, after V lost 1 base and J lost 6 bases. The CDR3 covers 18 residues. The CDR3 nucleotides read TGTGCCAGCAGTTTAGATTTCCCTAGCGGGGGGCCAGGCAATGAGCAGTTCTTC. Its translation is CASSLDFPSGGPGNEQFF.

This clonotype was found a few times. This chain connects TRBV7-2 to TRBJ2-7; D gene ambiguous. CDR3 length: 14 residues. The V and J ends lost 5 bases and 3 bases respectively, with 14 bases between them. The germline V gene encodes CDR1 SGHTA and CDR2 FQGNSA. CDR3 sequence reads: CASSPLGQLYEQYF. In DNA, the CDR3 is TGTGCCAGCAGCCCCCTTGGGCAGCTCTACGAGCAGTACTTC.

The V gene is TRBV20-1, the J gene TRBJ1-1; D is perhaps TRBD1 (6 bases). In germline, CDR1 is DFQATT, CDR2 SNEGSKA (reference sequence). This CDR3 is built from 17 residues. Trimming cost V 1 base and J 6 bases, with 24 bases left between them. The CDR3 region is CSARASLTQGEFAEAFF. The CDR3 DNA reads as TGCAGTGCTAGAGCCTCCCTTACACAGGGTGAATTTGCTGAAGCTTTCTTT.

The CDR3 DNA follows: TGTGCCAGCAGCTTAGTGGTGGCTTTGGGTTTTGGGACAGGGGGTTCTCACGAGCAGTACTTC. This encodes CASSLVVALGFGTGGSHEQYF. This chain links TRBV7-6 with TRBJ2-7, with 11 positions matching TRBD1. Germline CDR1 and CDR2: SGHVS and FNYEAQ. The CDR3 has 21 residues. V gave up 1 base and J gave up 5 bases; unmatched junction bases: 22.

The chain carries TRBV12-3 or TRBV12-4 and TRBJ2-1; 9 bases are a match to TRBD2. The CDR3 extends over 15 amino acids. Trimming cost V 7 bases and J 8 bases; bases outside gene matches: 12. CDR3 DNA: TGTGCCAGCATTGAGACGGGCGGGGGGGCCGATGAGCAGTTCTTC. Its translation: CASIETGGGADEQFF.

This rearrangement joins TRBV29-1 to TRBJ2-7; D remains unclear. Germline-derived CDR1 and CDR2 are SQVTM and ANQGSEA. The CDR3 loop spans 11 amino acids. The V end lost 1 base, the J end lost 2 bases, and 3 bases lay between the germline ends. The CDR3 sequence is CSVEGAYEQYF. The CDR3 DNA sequence: TGCAGCGTTGAAGGGGCCTACGAGCAGTACTTC.

The chain has TRBV29-1 and TRBJ2-5; D is perhaps TRBD1 (5 bases). V shed 8 bases and J shed 2 bases, with 15 bases lying between them. The CDR3 consists of 13 residues. Germline V gene sequence: CDR1 SQVTM, CDR2 ANQGSEA. The CDR3 DNA follows: TGCAGCTCAGGGTTAGACAGTCAAGAGACCCAGTACTTC. Translation: CSSGLDSQETQYF.

This clonotype showed up just a few times. CDR3 sequence reads: CASSEDPTYEQYF. The CDR3 nucleotides are TGTGCCAGCAGCGAGGACCCTACCTACGAGCAGTACTTC. This chain uses TRBV5-5 with TRBJ2-7; D remains unclear. Trimming removed 4 bases from V and 2 bases from J, with 10 bases in between. The germline V gene has CDR1 SGHKS and CDR2 YYEKEE (reference sequence). This CDR3 comprises 13 residues.

The gene calls are TRBV7-8 and TRBJ2-2; tentatively, D is TRBD2 (5 bases). With 8 bases removed from V and 5 bases from J, the gap between germline ends came to 24 bases. Germline V CDR1 and CDR2: SGHVS, FQNEAQ. The length of the CDR3 is 17 residues. CDR3 loop: CASPAGVGKLGTGELFF. The DNA of the CDR3 is TGTGCCAGCCCCGCAGGAGTGGGGAAACTAGGAACCGGGGAGCTGTTTTTT.

The chain recombines TRBV15 with TRBJ1-2, with D unresolved. Trimming took 1 base from V and 0 from J, leaving 9 bases between them. This CDR3 is built from 15 residues. From germline, CDR1 is LNHNV and CDR2 YYDKDF (reference sequence). For the CDR3, the DNA is TGTGCCACCAGCAGAGTTCCGATAACTAACTATGGCTACACCTTC. It specifies CATSRVPITNYGYTF.